This T cell receptor beta chain was sequenced in a study of PD-L1 blockade in urothelial cancer. Looking at the study overall: Researchers looked at the blood 3 weeks (second dose) and 6 weeks after treatment began. T cells were recovered from blood samples at a median of roughly 130,000.

This clone was observed once. Data came from immunoSEQ multiplex PCR; TCRdb stores just in-frame clones and leaves some out. The table shows around 120,000 clones, with 70% to 85% occurring only once. The sample was PBMCs, taken around atezolizumab (anti-PD-L1) treatment. This receptor was obtained from a man in his forties or fifties with urothelial cancer.

CDR3 sequence: CAIQVHRGGETEAFF. The CDR3 DNA reads TGTGCCATCCAAGTGCACAGGGGGGGAGAAACTGAAGCTTTCTTT. The V call is TRBV28, the J call TRBJ1-1, with 8 bases lining up with TRBD1. This CDR3 has 15 amino acids. With V trimmed by 10 bases and J by 5 bases, 15 bases remained unmatched. Germline V lookup: CDR1 MDHEN, CDR2 SYDVKM.